These 18 T cell receptor beta chains were sequenced from one sample in a study of T cells in Graves' hyperthyroidism and ophthalmopathy. TCR beta CDR3 regions were amplified from RNA. RT-PCR in the first round (using the HTBI primer set) targeted the TCR CDR3. Each CDR3 protein gets one entry after TCRdb re-called the multiplex PCR reads with MiXCR. The sample has 300,000 or so distinct CDR3 sequences; around a sixth are singletons. Specimen: blood. The receptors here all came from a woman in her forties or fifties with Graves' hyperthyroidism.

This clonotype was seen ten or more times. This chain connects TRBV3-1 to TRBJ2-1, with D tentatively TRBD2 (6 bases). The germline V gene has CDR1 LGHDT and CDR2 YNNKEL (reference sequence). V lost 1 base and J 12 bases, leaving 16 bases between the germline ends. This CDR3 is built from 14 residues. The chain's CDR3 is CASSQAGDERVQFF. The CDR3 region has the DNA TGTGCCAGCAGCCAAGCGGGGGACGAAAGGGTGCAGTTCTTC.

The chain joins TRBV7-9 to TRBJ2-5; TRBD2 matches at 11 bases. CDR3 size: 16 residues. Looked up from germline, CDR1 is SEHNR and CDR2 is FQNEAQ (reference sequence). Trimming at V came to 5 bases and at J to 7 bases, leaving 12 bases not matched to a gene. Here the CDR3 DNA reads TGTGCCAGCAGCCCCAGTAGCGGGGGGGACCTAGGGACCCAGTACTTC. It encodes CASSPSSGGDLGTQYF.

This chain uses TRBV6-2 or TRBV6-3 with TRBJ2-7, with 9 bases fitting TRBD2. J lost 4 bases, V lost 6 bases, and 7 bases had no gene match. This CDR3 has 14 residues. CDR1 and CDR2 from the germline V gene are MNHEY and SVGEGT. CDR3 nucleotides: TGTGCCAGCAGAACGACTAGCGGTTATTACGAGCAGTACTTC. Amino acid sequence: CASRTTSGYYEQYF.

The sample holds many counts of this clonotype. The chain joins TRBV2 to TRBJ1-1, with D unresolved. CDR3 length equals 13 residues. The germline gives CDR1 SNHLY, CDR2 FYNNEI. V lost 6 bases, J lost 7 bases, and 15 bases lay in between. The CDR3 DNA is TGTGCCAGCAGCCTCCTCCTGGACGGTGAAGCTTTCTTT. It translates to CASSLLLDGEAFF.

In its sample, this clonotype was seen many times. The V call is TRBV11-2, the J call TRBJ2-7; D is possibly TRBD2 (6 bases). CDR1 and CDR2 (germline): SGHAT, FQNNGV. V lost 1 base and J 2 bases, leaving 12 bases between the germline ends. The CDR3 is made up of 15 amino acids. The CDR3 DNA is TGTGCCAGCAGCTTAGGGCGCGGGGTTACCTACGAGCAGTACTTC. The encoded protein is CASSLGRGVTYEQYF.

Ten or more counts support this clonotype. This rearrangement joins TRBV7-2 to TRBJ2-5, with 9 bases aligning to TRBD1. This CDR3 has 16 residues. Germline CDR1 is SGHTA and CDR2 is FQGNSA. The V segment lost 3 bases and the J segment 5 bases; nucleotides outside the gene matches: 10. CDR3 sequence reads: CASSLGGGDRAETQYF. The CDR3 DNA follows: TGTGCCAGCAGCTTGGGGGGTGGGGACAGGGCGGAGACCCAGTACTTC.

This clonotype appeared many times. This chain joins TRBV13 and TRBJ1-1; D unclear. Trimming removed 0 bases from V and 6 bases from J, with 14 bases in between. The V gene's germline CDR1 is PRHDT and CDR2 FYEKMQ (reference sequence). The CDR3 is 15 residues long. The CDR3 coding sequence is TGTGCCAGCAGCTTAGGAGACCGCCCTGACGCTGAAGCTTTCTTT. This translates into CASSLGDRPDAEAFF.

The chain carries TRBV10-1 and TRBJ2-2; weak D call: TRBD2 (6 bases). Trimming left V 6 bases short and J 6 bases short, with 11 bases between. The CDR3 consists of 13 residues. The germline CDR1 and CDR2 sequences are WNHNN and SYGVQD (reference sequence). The CDR3 here is CASSSWGAGELFF. As DNA, the CDR3 is TGCGCCAGCAGCTCTTGGGGGGCCGGGGAGCTGTTTTTT.

This clonotype has more than one count but fewer than ten. The chain carries TRBV20-1 and TRBJ1-2, with D possibly matching TRBD1 (6 bases). V lost 0 bases and J 5 bases, leaving 19 bases between the germline ends. The CDR3 has 16 amino acids. Germline V gene lookup returns CDR1 DFQATT and CDR2 SNEGSKA (reference sequence). The CDR3 loop is CSARDPPSRQGYGYTF. DNA for the CDR3: TGCAGTGCTAGAGATCCGCCGTCCCGCCAGGGGTATGGCTACACCTTC.

The chain recombines TRBV6-1 with TRBJ1-6; D uncertain. This CDR3 region has 14 residues. CDR1 and CDR2 from the germline V gene are MNHNS and SASEGT. V lost 3 bases to trimming and J lost 4 bases, with 7 bases between them. The CDR3 sequence is CASSDGVYNSPLHF. As DNA, the CDR3 is TGTGCCAGCAGTGACGGAGTGTATAATTCACCCCTCCACTTT.

This clonotype was seen more than once but under ten times. The rearrangement links TRBV13 to TRBJ2-5, with 10 positions matching TRBD2. CDR1 is PRHDT and CDR2 is FYEKMQ in the germline V gene (reference sequence). Germline trimming cut 3 bases from V and 3 bases from J; bases unmatched to any gene: 4. This CDR3 is built from 15 residues. The CDR3 nucleotides are TGTGCCAGCAGCTTTCAACTAGCGGGAAAAGAGACCCAGTACTTC. Translation gives CASSFQLAGKETQYF.

This clonotype was recorded many times. The genes are TRBV3-1 and TRBJ1-1, with D maybe TRBD1 (5 bases). Germline V gene data show CDR1 as LGHDT and CDR2 as YNNKEL (reference sequence). V shed 4 bases and J shed 6 bases, with 18 bases lying between them. The CDR3 extends over 15 amino acids. CDR3 in amino acids: CASSPGTSGRAEAFF. For the CDR3, the DNA is TGTGCCAGCAGCCCTGGGACCTCCGGAAGGGCTGAAGCTTTCTTT.

This clonotype was seen a handful of times. The chain couples TRBV6-2 or TRBV6-3 to TRBJ2-5; 7 bases are a match to TRBD2. V dropped 6 bases and J dropped 5; count of bases not matched to a gene: 3. The CDR3 consists of 12 residues. Germline values: CDR1 MNHEY, CDR2 SVGEGT. The CDR3 is CASSILAETQYF. DNA for the CDR3: TGTGCCAGCAGCATACTAGCGGAGACCCAGTACTTC.

The rearrangement joins TRBV2 to TRBJ2-3; no reliable D call. The ends were cut back, 6 bases at V and 11 bases at J, with 12 bases in the middle. The germline V gene has CDR1 SNHLY and CDR2 FYNNEI. This CDR3 spans 11 amino acids. CDR3: CASSTPRGQYF. As DNA, the CDR3 is TGTGCCAGCAGCACACCCCGAGGGCAGTATTTT.

This clonotype was detected ten times or more. V is TRBV12-3 or TRBV12-4 and J is TRBJ1-1, with 8 nucleotides matching TRBD1. The length of the CDR3 is 13 residues. V lost 9 bases and J lost 6; bases outside the gene matches: 9. The DNA for the CDR3 is TGTGCCAGTCAGGGGGCAGCGCTCGCTGAAGCTTTCTTT. It codes for CASQGAALAEAFF.

This clonotype was detected ten times or more. This rearrangement joins TRBV5-1 to TRBJ2-7, with D tentatively TRBD2 (6 bases). The germline V gene has CDR1 SGHRS and CDR2 YFSETQ. This CDR3 has 13 amino acids. With 0 bases removed from V and 3 bases from J, the gap between germline ends came to 7 bases. The CDR3 sequence: CASSLGGDYEQYV. Written as DNA, the CDR3 is TGCGCCAGCAGCTTGGGGGGGGACTACGAGCAGTACGTC.

In its sample, this clonotype was seen many times. The rearrangement joins TRBV5-1 to TRBJ2-1, with D possibly TRBD2 on 5 matching bases. CDR1 and CDR2 from the germline V gene are SGHRS and YFSETQ. V was pared by 4 bases and J by 9 bases, with 17 bases between. This CDR3 has 14 residues. As DNA, the CDR3 is TGCGCCAGCAGCCAAGACACGGGATGGGGTGAGCAGTTCTTC. Amino acid sequence: CASSQDTGWGEQFF.

This clonotype was counted only a few times. The CDR3 DNA reads as TGTGCCAGCAGTCCCCAAGGGATTTTGCCCCTTGGCTACACCTTC. Protein product: CASSPQGILPLGYTF. The genes are TRBV27 and TRBJ1-2; D call uncertain. From germline, CDR1 is MNHEY and CDR2 SMNVEV (reference sequence). V lost 5 bases and J lost 7, with 20 bases in between. There are 15 residues in the CDR3.